This T cell receptor (beta chain) was documented in a study of blood T cell repertoires in COVID-19. Study information: T cells, B-cell-depleted T cells, or PBMCs provided the cDNA or gDNA that served as material.

Per the authors' pipeline: Amplification of reference gene primers was used by the study to estimate nucleated cell counts. Sequenced by immunoSEQ multiplex PCR; TCRdb stores in-frame clones only, minus some. That table gives V, J and clone size, and the DNA gave D and trimming. This sample has roughly 15,000 clones, with roughly 80% found just once. Germline CDR1 reads SQVTM; CDR2 reads ANQGSEA. This CDR3 region has 12 residues. The receptor was isolated from a human donor in a cohort sampled during active COVID-19. J is TRBJ1-1 and V is TRBV29-1; 7 bases fit TRBD1. Input material: peripheral blood. Here the CDR3 DNA reads TGCACCGCTGACAGGGCAAACACTGAAGCTTTCTTT. This codes for CTADRANTEAFF.